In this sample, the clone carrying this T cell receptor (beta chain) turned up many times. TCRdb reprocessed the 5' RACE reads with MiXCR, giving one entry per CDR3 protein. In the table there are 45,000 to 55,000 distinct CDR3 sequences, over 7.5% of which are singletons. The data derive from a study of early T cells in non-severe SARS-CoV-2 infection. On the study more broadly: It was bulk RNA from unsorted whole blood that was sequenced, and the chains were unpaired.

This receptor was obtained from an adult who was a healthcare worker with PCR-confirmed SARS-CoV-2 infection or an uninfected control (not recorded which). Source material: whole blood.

The CDR3 nucleotides are TGCGCCAGCAGCTTCGGCGGGGGGAGGACTGAAGCTTTCTTT. Translation: CASSFGGGRTEAFF. The genes are TRBV5-1 and TRBJ1-1; the D gene is possibly TRBD1 (5 bases). Between the trimmed V and J ends, which lost 2 bases and 5 bases, there was a span of 13 bases. This CDR3 spans 14 amino acids. CDR1 is SGHRS, CDR2 YFSETQ, per germline.